This TCR beta chain came from a study of cytomegalovirus exposure and HLA in healthy donors. A multiplex PCR was run with 60 Vbeta primers and 13 Jbeta primers. Here immunoSEQ multiplex PCR was the method, and the copy in TCRdb shows in-frame clones only, minus some. The table shows roughly 220,000 clones, with about four fifths occurring only once. The sequenced sample consisted of PBMCs. The clonotype comes from a man aged 25-45 years in good health and CMV-seronegative.

CDR3 in amino acids: CASSQSTGTLYEQYF. For the CDR3, the DNA is TGTGCCAGCAGCCAATCGACAGGGACCCTCTACGAGCAGTACTTC. The rearrangement links TRBV4-2 to TRBJ2-7, with TRBD1 identical over 7 bases. The trim removed 2 bases at V and 3 bases at J, leaving 7 bases unmatched. Germline assignment: CDR1 LGHNA and CDR2 YNFKEQ. This CDR3 has 15 residues.